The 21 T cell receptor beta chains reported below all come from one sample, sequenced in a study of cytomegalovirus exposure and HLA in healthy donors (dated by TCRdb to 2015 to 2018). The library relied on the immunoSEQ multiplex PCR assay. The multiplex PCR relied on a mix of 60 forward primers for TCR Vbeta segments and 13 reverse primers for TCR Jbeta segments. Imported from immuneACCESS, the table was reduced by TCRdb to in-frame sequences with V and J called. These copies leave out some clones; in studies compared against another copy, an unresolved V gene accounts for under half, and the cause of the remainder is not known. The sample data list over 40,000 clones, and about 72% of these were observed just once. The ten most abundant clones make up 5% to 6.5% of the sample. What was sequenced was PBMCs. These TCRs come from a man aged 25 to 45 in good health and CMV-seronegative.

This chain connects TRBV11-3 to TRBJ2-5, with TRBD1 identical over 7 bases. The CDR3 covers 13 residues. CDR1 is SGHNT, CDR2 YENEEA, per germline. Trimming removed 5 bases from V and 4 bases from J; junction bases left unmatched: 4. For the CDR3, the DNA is TGTGCCAGCAGCCTAGGGGGCGCAGAGACCCAGTACTTC. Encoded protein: CASSLGGAETQYF.

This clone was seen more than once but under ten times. CDR3 sequence: CASGPGINEQFF. For the CDR3, the DNA is TGTGCTAGTGGCCCCGGGATTAATGAGCAGTTCTTC. The chain joins TRBV12-5 to TRBJ2-1, with D perhaps TRBD2 (5 bases). This CDR3 is 12 amino acids long. CDR1 and CDR2 from the germline V gene are LGHNT and FRNRAP. Trimming cost V 6 bases and J 7 bases, with 10 bases left between them.

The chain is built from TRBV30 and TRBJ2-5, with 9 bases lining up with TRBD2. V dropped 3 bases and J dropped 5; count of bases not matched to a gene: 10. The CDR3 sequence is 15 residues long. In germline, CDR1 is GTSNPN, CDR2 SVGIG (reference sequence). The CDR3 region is CAWSAPRGGGETQYF. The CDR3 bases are TGTGCCTGGAGCGCCCCCCGCGGGGGGGGTGAGACCCAGTACTTC.

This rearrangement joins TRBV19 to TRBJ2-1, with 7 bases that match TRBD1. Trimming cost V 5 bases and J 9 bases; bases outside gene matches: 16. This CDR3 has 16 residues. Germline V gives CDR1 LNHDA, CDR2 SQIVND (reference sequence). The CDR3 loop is CASSPNARQGAVEQFF. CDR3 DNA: TGTGCCAGTAGTCCAAACGCAAGACAGGGAGCCGTTGAGCAGTTCTTC. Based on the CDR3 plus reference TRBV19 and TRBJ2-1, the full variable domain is DGGITQSPKYLFRKEGQNVTLSCEQNLNHDAMYWYRQDPGQGLRLIYYSQIVNDFQKGDIAEGYSVSREKKESFPLTVTSAQKNPTAFYLCASSPNARQGAVEQFFGPGTRLTVL.

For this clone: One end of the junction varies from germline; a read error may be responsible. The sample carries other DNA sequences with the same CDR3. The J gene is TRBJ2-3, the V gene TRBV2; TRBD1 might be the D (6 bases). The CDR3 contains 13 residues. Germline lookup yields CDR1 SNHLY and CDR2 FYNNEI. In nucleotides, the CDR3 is TGTGCCAGCGGGACACGGAACCCAGATACACAGTATTTT. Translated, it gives CASGTRNPDTQYF.

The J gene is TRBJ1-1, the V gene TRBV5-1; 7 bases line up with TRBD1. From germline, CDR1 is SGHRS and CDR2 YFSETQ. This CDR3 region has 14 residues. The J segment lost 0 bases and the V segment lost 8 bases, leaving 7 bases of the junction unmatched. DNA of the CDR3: TGCGCCAGTAATGAACAGGGGATGAACACTGAAGCTTTCTTT. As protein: CASNEQGMNTEAFF.

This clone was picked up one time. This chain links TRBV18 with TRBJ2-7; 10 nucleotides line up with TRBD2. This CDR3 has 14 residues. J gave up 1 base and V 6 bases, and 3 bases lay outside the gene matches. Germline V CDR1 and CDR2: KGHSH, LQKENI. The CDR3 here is CASSLAGVSYEQYF. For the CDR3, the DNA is TGTGCCAGCTCGCTAGCGGGAGTGTCCTACGAGCAGTACTTC.

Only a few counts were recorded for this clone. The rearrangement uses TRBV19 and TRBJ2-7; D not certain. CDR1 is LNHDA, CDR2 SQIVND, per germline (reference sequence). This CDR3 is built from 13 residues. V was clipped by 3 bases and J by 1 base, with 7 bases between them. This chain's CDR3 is CASSISRSYEQYF. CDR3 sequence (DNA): TGTGCCAGTAGTATTAGTAGATCCTACGAGCAGTACTTC.

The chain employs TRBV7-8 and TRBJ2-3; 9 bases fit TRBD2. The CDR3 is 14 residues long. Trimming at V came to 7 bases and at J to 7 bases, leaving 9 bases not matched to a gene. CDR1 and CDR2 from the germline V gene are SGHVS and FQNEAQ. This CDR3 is CASTAGGTWNTQYF. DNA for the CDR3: TGTGCCAGCACTGCGGGAGGGACCTGGAATACGCAGTATTTT. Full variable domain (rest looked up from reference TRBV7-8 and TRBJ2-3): GAGVSQSPRYKVAKRGQDVALRCDPISGHVSLFWYQQALGQGPEFLTYFQNEAQLDKSGLPSDRFFAERPEGSVSTLKIQRTQQEDSAVYLCASTAGGTWNTQYFGPGTRLTVL.

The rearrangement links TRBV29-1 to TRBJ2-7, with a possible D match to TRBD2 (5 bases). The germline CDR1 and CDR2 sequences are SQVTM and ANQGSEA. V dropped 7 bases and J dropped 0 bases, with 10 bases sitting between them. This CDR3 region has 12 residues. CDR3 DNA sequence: TGCAGCGGGACGGGAAGCTCCTACGAGCAGTACTTC. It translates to CSGTGSSYEQYF.

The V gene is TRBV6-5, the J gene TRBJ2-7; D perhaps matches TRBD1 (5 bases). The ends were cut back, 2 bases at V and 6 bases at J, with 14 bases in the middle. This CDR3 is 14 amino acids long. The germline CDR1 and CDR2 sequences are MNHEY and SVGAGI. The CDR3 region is CASSYGTGWGEQYF. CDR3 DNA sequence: TGTGCCAGCAGTTACGGTACAGGTTGGGGCGAGCAGTACTTC.

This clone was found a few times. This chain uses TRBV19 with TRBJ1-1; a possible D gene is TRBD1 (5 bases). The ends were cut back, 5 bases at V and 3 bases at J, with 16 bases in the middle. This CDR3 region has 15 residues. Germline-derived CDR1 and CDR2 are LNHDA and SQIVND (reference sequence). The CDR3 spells CASSPWAGVDTEAFF. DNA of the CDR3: TGTGCCAGTAGTCCCTGGGCGGGGGTAGACACTGAAGCTTTCTTT.

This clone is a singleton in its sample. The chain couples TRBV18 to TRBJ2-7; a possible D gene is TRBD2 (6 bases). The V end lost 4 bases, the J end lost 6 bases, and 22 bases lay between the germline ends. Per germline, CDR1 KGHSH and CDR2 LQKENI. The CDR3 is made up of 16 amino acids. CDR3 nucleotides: TGTGCCAGCTCACTCCCGCGCTCGGGGGTTTTTGTCGAGCAGTACTTC. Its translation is CASSLPRSGVFVEQYF. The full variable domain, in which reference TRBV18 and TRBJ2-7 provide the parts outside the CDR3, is NAGVMQNPRHLVRRRGQEARLRCSPMKGHSHVYWYRQLPEEGLKFMVYLQKENIIDESGMPKERFSAEFPKEGPSILRIQQVVRGDSAAYFCASSLPRSGVFVEQYFGPGTRLTVT.

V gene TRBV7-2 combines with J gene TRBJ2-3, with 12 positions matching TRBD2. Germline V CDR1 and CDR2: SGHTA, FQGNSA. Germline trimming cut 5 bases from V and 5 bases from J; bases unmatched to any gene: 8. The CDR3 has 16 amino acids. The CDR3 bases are TGTGCCAGCAGCCCTCGACTAGCGGGAGCGGTAGATACGCAGTATTTT. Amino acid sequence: CASSPRLAGAVDTQYF.

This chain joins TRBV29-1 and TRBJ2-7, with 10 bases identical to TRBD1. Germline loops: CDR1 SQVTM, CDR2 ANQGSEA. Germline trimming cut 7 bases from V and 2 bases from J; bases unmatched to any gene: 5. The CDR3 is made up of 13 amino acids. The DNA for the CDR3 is TGCAGCGGCGGACAGGGGGTAACCTACGAGCAGTACTTC. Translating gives CSGGQGVTYEQYF.

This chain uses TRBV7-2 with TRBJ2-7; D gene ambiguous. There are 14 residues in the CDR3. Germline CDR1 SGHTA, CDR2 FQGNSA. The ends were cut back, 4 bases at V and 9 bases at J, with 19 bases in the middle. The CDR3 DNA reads TGTGCCAGCAGCTCCGACACACGTTCCCCCGCGCAGTACTTC. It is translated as CASSSDTRSPAQYF.

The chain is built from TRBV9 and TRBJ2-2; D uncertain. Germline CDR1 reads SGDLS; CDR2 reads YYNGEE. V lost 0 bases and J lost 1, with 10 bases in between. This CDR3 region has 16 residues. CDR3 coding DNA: TGTGCCAGCAGCGTAGGTCCCCGGAGGAACACCGGGGAGCTGTTTTTT. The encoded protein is CASSVGPRRNTGELFF.

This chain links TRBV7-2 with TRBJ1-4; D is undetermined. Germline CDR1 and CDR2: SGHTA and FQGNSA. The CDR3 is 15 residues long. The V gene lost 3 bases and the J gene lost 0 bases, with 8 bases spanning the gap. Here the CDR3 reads CASSFDGTTNEKLFF. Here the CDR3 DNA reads TGTGCCAGCAGCTTCGACGGGACAACTAATGAAAAACTGTTTTTT.

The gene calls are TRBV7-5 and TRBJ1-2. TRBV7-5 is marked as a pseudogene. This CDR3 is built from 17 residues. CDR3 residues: CVRSSLRDPRRRYGYTF. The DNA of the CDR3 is TGTGTCAGAAGCTCCCTTAGAGACCCAAGGAGAAGATATGGCTACACCTTC.

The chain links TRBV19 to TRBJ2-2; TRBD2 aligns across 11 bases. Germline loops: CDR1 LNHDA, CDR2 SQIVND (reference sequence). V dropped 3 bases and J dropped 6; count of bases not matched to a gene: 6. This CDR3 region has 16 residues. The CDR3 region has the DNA TGTGCCAGTAGTATCTTAGCGGGAGGGCCTCCCGGGGAGCTGTTTTTT. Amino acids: CASSILAGGPPGELFF.

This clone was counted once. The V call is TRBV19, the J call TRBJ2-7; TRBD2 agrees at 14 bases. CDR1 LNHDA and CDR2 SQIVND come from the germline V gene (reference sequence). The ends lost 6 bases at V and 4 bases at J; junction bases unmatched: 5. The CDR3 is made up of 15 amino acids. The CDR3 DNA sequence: TGTGCCAGTAGGGGGACTAGCGGGAGTTTGTACGAGCAGTACTTC. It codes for CASRGTSGSLYEQYF.